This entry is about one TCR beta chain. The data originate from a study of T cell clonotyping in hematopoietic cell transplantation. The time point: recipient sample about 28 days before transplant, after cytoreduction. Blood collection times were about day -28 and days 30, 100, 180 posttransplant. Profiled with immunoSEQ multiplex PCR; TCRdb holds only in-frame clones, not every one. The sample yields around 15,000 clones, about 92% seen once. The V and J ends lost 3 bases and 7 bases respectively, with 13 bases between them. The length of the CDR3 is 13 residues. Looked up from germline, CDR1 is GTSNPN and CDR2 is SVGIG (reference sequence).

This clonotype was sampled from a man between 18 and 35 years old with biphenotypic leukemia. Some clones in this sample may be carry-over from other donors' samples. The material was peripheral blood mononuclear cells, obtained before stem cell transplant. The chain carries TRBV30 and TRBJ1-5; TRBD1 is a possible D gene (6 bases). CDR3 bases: TGTGCCTGGAGCCCCAGGGGCGGCCAGCCCCAGCATTTT. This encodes CAWSPRGGQPQHF.